The clone carrying this T cell receptor beta chain was seen a single time. The antigen is undetermined. Measured with immunoSEQ multiplex PCR; TCRdb has only the in-frame clones, and not every one. The sample holds about 110,000 clones; 94% are singletons and the top ten take around 3%. These data are taken from a study of T cell responses to AZD1222 COVID-19 vaccine. Findings and caveats of the study: Elevations in Spike-specific TCR breadth and depth followed administration of two AZD1222 doses. The donor group comprised mostly white British people and more females; the analysis possibly underestimated clonal diversity. Only a handful of AZD1222 recipients, roughly six in all, had baseline seropositivity.

Second-dose intervals of approximately 4 or approximately 12 weeks were pooled. The TCR sequence derives from an adult who received the AZD1222 COVID-19 vaccine. The material sequenced was peripheral blood, taken 28 days after the second AZD1222 dose.

In DNA form, the CDR3 reads TGCGCCAGCAGGCGACTAGCGGATGGTACCGGGGAGCTGTTTTTT. It specifies CASRRLADGTGELFF. This sequence joins TRBV5-1 and TRBJ2-2; 9 bases match TRBD2. The V segment lost 5 bases and the J segment 5 bases; nucleotides outside the gene matches: 7. This CDR3 is built from 15 residues. Germline values: CDR1 SGHRS, CDR2 YFSETQ.